The 7 T cell receptor beta chains reported below all come from one sample, sequenced in a study of cytomegalovirus exposure and HLA in healthy donors (dated 2017 in TCRdb). Library preparation employed the immunoSEQ multiplex PCR assay. A mixture of 60 forward primers for TCR Vbeta segments and 13 reverse primers for TCR Jbeta segments was used in the multiplex PCR. What TCRdb holds here is the immuneACCESS table cut down to in-frame rearrangements. Part of the clones is not present; checked against another copy, under half of the missing clones reflect an unresolved V gene, and the others are unexplained. Within this sample are fewer than 250,000 clones, with 70% to 75% of them counted one time only. The ten largest clonotypes hold about 3.1% of the sample. Sequencing was performed on PBMCs. These receptors were taken from a woman in her 30s in good health and CMV-seropositive.

This clone came up once. The rearrangement uses TRBV4-1 and TRBJ2-1; tentatively, D is TRBD2 (6 bases). V lost 0 bases and J lost 12, with 18 bases in between. Germline-derived CDR1 and CDR2 are MGHRA and YSYEKL. CDR3 size: 15 residues. Here the CDR3 DNA reads TGCGCCAGCAGCCAAGATCGGGACTGGCTTTTGGGGCAGTTCTTC. Translation gives CASSQDRDWLLGQFF.

The chain links TRBV7-9 to TRBJ1-3; 10 nucleotides line up with TRBD1. The V segment lost 5 bases and the J segment 8 bases; nucleotides outside the gene matches: 6. The CDR3 length is 14 residues. Germline V gives CDR1 SEHNR, CDR2 FQNEAQ (reference sequence). For the CDR3, the DNA is TGTGCCAGCAGCCTCCGGGACAGGGGTGACACCATATATTTT. Amino acid sequence: CASSLRDRGDTIYF.

The chain joins TRBV4-2 to TRBJ2-7; 9 positions agree with TRBD2. This CDR3 has 15 residues. Germline-derived CDR1 and CDR2 are LGHNA and YNFKEQ. J lost 4 bases, V lost 2 bases, and 6 bases had no gene match. The CDR3 loop is CASSQSTSGLYEQYF. In DNA, the CDR3 is TGTGCCAGCAGCCAAAGCACTAGCGGGCTTTACGAGCAGTACTTC.

V and J are TRBV5-4 and TRBJ2-1; maybe TRBD2 (5 bases). Germline CDR1 is SGHNT and CDR2 is YYREEE (reference sequence). The CDR3 is 15 residues long. Deletions cut 0 bases from V and 0 bases from J, with 7 bases between. For the CDR3, the DNA is TGTGCCAGCAGCTTGGCGGGGTCCTCCTACAATGAGCAGTTCTTC. As protein: CASSLAGSSYNEQFF.

This sequence joins TRBV27 and TRBJ2-7; D perhaps matches TRBD2 (6 bases). V lost 6 bases to trimming and J lost 5 bases, with 11 bases between them. The CDR3 totals 12 residues. Germline loops: CDR1 MNHEY, CDR2 SMNVEV (reference sequence). CDR3 in DNA: TGTGCCAGCAGGGGGGGTTTCCACGAGCAGTACTTC. Translating it yields CASRGGFHEQYF.

The V gene is TRBV18, the J gene TRBJ1-1; possible D gene TRBD1, 5 bases. V lost 6 bases to trimming and J lost 1 base, with 12 bases between them. Germline CDR1 KGHSH, CDR2 LQKENI. This CDR3 has 14 amino acids. The CDR3 here is CASSPTAGNTEAFF. CDR3 DNA: TGTGCCAGCTCGCCGACAGCTGGGAACACTGAAGCTTTCTTT.

This clone was counted a single time. The chain links TRBV29-1 to TRBJ2-7; TRBD1 might be the D (6 bases). Between the trimmed V and J ends, which lost 1 base and 3 bases, there was a span of 10 bases. Germline CDR1 reads SQVTM; CDR2 reads ANQGSEA. The CDR3 covers 13 residues. DNA for the CDR3: TGCAGCGTTGAAGGGCAGGGGAACTACGAGCAGTACTTC. It is translated as CSVEGQGNYEQYF.